These 10 T cell receptor beta chains were all obtained from the same sample, sequenced in a study of glioma-infiltrating T cells. Using RNA template, CDR3s of TCR alpha and beta were amplified with iRepertoire arm-PCR. TCRdb re-called the multiplex PCR reads through MiXCR, storing one row per CDR3 protein. The sample lists over 120,000 distinct CDR3 sequences, around 40% occurring once. The sample consisted of glioma tissue, nonneoplastic brain tissue, or PBMCs (not recorded which). Receptors were obtained from a human donor with low-grade glioma or glioblastoma, undergoing nonglioma brain surgery, or in good health (not recorded which).

This clonotype was picked up a small number of times. The V gene is TRBV27, the J gene TRBJ2-5; D is perhaps TRBD1 or TRBD2 (6 bases each). Germline V gene sequence: CDR1 MNHEY, CDR2 SMNVEV (reference sequence). Trimming took off 7 bases at V and 4 bases at J, with 10 bases between the two ends. The CDR3 contains 12 residues. The chain's CDR3 is CASKGGGETQYF. CDR3 DNA: TGTGCCAGCAAGGGGGGAGGAGAGACCCAGTACTTC.

This rearrangement joins TRBV12-3 or TRBV12-4 to TRBJ2-3; 13 nucleotides agree with TRBD2. This CDR3 has 15 residues. V lost 5 bases, J lost 6 bases, and 5 bases stayed unmatched. CDR3 in DNA: TGTGCCAGCAGTACTAGCGGGGGGGCCGGTGATACGCAGTATTTT. Protein product: CASSTSGGAGDTQYF.

This sequence joins TRBV28 and TRBJ1-3, with 9 nucleotides matching TRBD1. The ends lost 4 bases at V and 6 bases at J; junction bases unmatched: 7. CDR1 MDHEN and CDR2 SYDVKM come from the germline V gene. CDR3 length: 15 amino acids. The CDR3 loop reads CASSSSTGGENTIYF. CDR3 bases: TGTGCCAGCAGTTCAAGTACAGGGGGCGAAAACACCATATATTTT.

The chain employs TRBV6-1 and TRBJ1-1, with a tentative D call TRBD1 (5 bases). The germline V and J ends were trimmed by 6 bases and 1 base, with 15 bases remaining between them. This CDR3 region has 15 residues. CDR1 and CDR2 from the germline V gene are MNHNS and SASEGT. The CDR3 loop is CASSRTGTENTEAFF. CDR3 DNA: TGTGCCAGCAGCCGGACCGGGACGGAGAACACTGAAGCTTTCTTT.

This clonotype was seen at least ten times. The J gene is TRBJ2-7, the V gene TRBV27; D is unresolved. This CDR3 comprises 13 residues. CDR1 is MNHEY, CDR2 SMNVEV, per germline (reference sequence). V was cut by 3 bases and J by 4 bases, with 10 bases left in between. CDR3 DNA: TGTGCCAGCAGTTTCTCCCCCCGATACGAGCAGTACTTC. This encodes CASSFSPRYEQYF.

Remarks on this clonotype: This may arise from a read error, as a much more abundant clone is one base away. This sequence joins TRBV7-8 and TRBJ2-3, with unresolved D. Germline V CDR1 and CDR2: SGHVS, FQNEAQ. The CDR3 length is 14 residues. In DNA, the CDR3 is TGTGCCAGCATCCTGACCCAGACCCCAGATACGAAGTATTTT. It codes for CASILTQTPDTKYF.

This clonotype was counted between two and nine times. The rearrangement uses TRBV20-1 and TRBJ1-2; TRBD1 matches 10 bases. With 5 bases clipped from V and 8 bases from J, the junction kept 5 bases outside the gene matches. The V gene's germline CDR1 is DFQATT and CDR2 SNEGSKA (reference sequence). This CDR3 is 12 amino acids long. CDR3 coding DNA: TGCAGTGCTGGACAGGGGGGTTTCGGCTACACCTTC. The encoded protein is CSAGQGGFGYTF.

This rearrangement joins TRBV6-1 to TRBJ2-5; D unclear. The length of the CDR3 is 13 residues. Germline V gene sequence: CDR1 MNHNS, CDR2 SASEGT. Trimming removed 6 bases at V and 1 base at J, with 9 bases between. The CDR3 sequence is CASRSTVQETQYF. In DNA, the CDR3 is TGTGCCAGCAGATCGACGGTCCAAGAGACCCAGTACTTC.

The DNA of the CDR3 is TGTGCCAGCCCTGAGCCCGACGGAGGTACAGATACGCAGTATTTT. It encodes CASPEPDGGTDTQYF. The chain employs TRBV7-9 and TRBJ2-3, with D possibly matching TRBD2 (5 bases). The CDR3 runs 15 residues. Trimming took off 8 bases at V and 3 bases at J, with 18 bases between the two ends. Germline V gene lookup returns CDR1 SEHNR and CDR2 FQNEAQ (reference sequence).

The rearrangement links TRBV27 to TRBJ2-3; perhaps TRBD1 as D (6 bases). The CDR3 loop spans 15 amino acids. V dropped 1 base and J dropped 4 bases, with 12 bases sitting between them. The germline V gene has CDR1 MNHEY and CDR2 SMNVEV (reference sequence). Here the CDR3 DNA reads TGTGCCAGCAGTTTATGGGTCAGGGGTTCAGATACGCAGTATTTT. Protein: CASSLWVRGSDTQYF.